Each of the 12 T cell receptor beta chains below was sequenced from the same sample in a study of vaccination and CD4 T cells after COVID-19 (dated by TCRdb to about 2022). The meaning of the sample's treatment or condition label: roughly 11-day PBMC culture with coronavirus spike peptide pools or control peptides (ViraFEST assay). Library preparation employed PCR. Sequenced on an Illumina iSeq 100. DNA from cultured CD4+ T cells underwent TCR sequencing with the Oncomine TCR Beta short-read assay at the Johns Hopkins FTIC core. TCRdb's own reprocessing of the public reads used fastp at Q25 and MiXCR and kept productive beta chains. Under each unique CDR3 protein, matching rows form one entry showing the most common genes and DNA. The sample table records roughly 12,000 distinct CDR3 sequences; around 80% of these occur just once. The biggest ten clones account for 10% of the sample. These receptors have no known antigen.

Sequenced input: CD4+ T cells from blood, cultured in vitro. These receptors were collected from a human donor who had recovered from COVID-19.

The chain is built from TRBV19 and TRBJ1-4; D is unclear. The CDR3 contains 11 residues. CDR1 and CDR2 (germline): LNHDA, SQIVND (reference sequence). V was shortened by 5 bases and J by 8 bases, with 6 bases between the two germline ends. Written as DNA, the CDR3 is TGTGCCAGTAGTTTGGGGGAAAAACTGTTTTTT. It yields the protein CASSLGEKLFF.

In DNA, the CDR3 is TGTGCCAGCAGCTTTGGCTTGAACACTGAAGCTTTCTTT. Protein: CASSFGLNTEAFF. The chain has TRBV7-6 and TRBJ1-1; D unresolved. CDR3 length equals 13 residues. V was shortened by 3 bases and J by 0 bases, with 5 bases between the two germline ends. Germline V gene sequence: CDR1 SGHVS, CDR2 FNYEAQ.

This sequence joins TRBV20-1 and TRBJ2-7; 8 bases fit TRBD2. The V gene end was trimmed by 3 bases and the J gene end by 4 bases; junction bases not matched to a gene: 2. The V gene's germline CDR1 is DFQATT and CDR2 SNEGSKA (reference sequence). The CDR3 consists of 12 residues. The CDR3 bases are TGCAGTGCTAGTCGACTAGCGTACGAGCAGTACTTC. It codes for CSASRLAYEQYF.

This clonotype was seen a handful of times. V usage is TRBV19 and J usage is TRBJ1-2; D is unresolved. The CDR3 covers 14 residues. Germline loops: CDR1 LNHDA, CDR2 SQIVND (reference sequence). V shed 10 bases and J shed 4 bases, with 19 bases lying between them. The CDR3 loop reads CATRDRGYSYGYTF. DNA of the CDR3: TGTGCCACCCGAGACCGGGGATACAGCTATGGCTACACCTTC.

CDR3 sequence: CASSPPTDRGNSPLHF. Here the CDR3 DNA reads TGTGCCAGCTCACCACCGACAGATAGGGGAAATTCACCCCTCCACTTT. V is TRBV18 and J is TRBJ1-6; tentative D call: TRBD1 (5 bases). The CDR3 is 16 amino acids. V was pared by 0 bases and J by 7 bases, with 13 bases between. CDR1 and CDR2 from the germline V gene are KGHSH and LQKENI.

V and J are TRBV30 and TRBJ2-4; a weak D match, TRBD2 (6 bases). V was trimmed by 4 bases and J by 7 bases, leaving 11 bases between them. Germline CDR1 and CDR2: GTSNPN and SVGIG (reference sequence). This CDR3 comprises 12 residues. This CDR3 reads CAWTGSGNIQYF. The CDR3 bases are TGTGCCTGGACAGGGAGCGGGAACATTCAGTACTTC.

The J gene is TRBJ1-3, the V gene TRBV20-1, with 9 bases that match TRBD1. The CDR3 consists of 14 residues. The trim removed 5 bases at V and 4 bases at J, leaving 6 bases unmatched. Germline V lookup: CDR1 DFQATT, CDR2 SNEGSKA (reference sequence). The CDR3 protein is CSAADRGTGNTIYF. The CDR3 bases are TGCAGTGCTGCGGACAGGGGAACCGGAAACACCATATATTTT.

The J gene is TRBJ1-5, the V gene TRBV6-2 or TRBV6-3; D is perhaps TRBD1 (6 bases). The ends were cut back, 10 bases at V and 7 bases at J, with 23 bases in the middle. The CDR3 covers 15 residues. Germline CDR1 is MNHEY and CDR2 is SVGEGT. CDR3 region: CATIKRGALGQPQHF. The CDR3 region has the DNA TGTGCCACCATAAAAAGGGGGGCCCTTGGGCAGCCCCAGCATTTT.

The rearrangement joins TRBV25-1 to TRBJ1-2; D gene unclear. The CDR3 contains 15 residues. Trimming shortened V by 4 bases and J by 4 bases, and 16 bases separated the two germline ends. From germline, CDR1 is MGHDK and CDR2 SYGVNS. The CDR3 DNA sequence: TGTGCCAGCAGTGCGGTAACCGCGGGCTCCTATGGCTACACCTTC. It yields the protein CASSAVTAGSYGYTF.

Here the CDR3 DNA reads TGTGCCAGCACCGAGGGGGAGCTGAACACCGGGGAGCTGTTTTTT. Encoded protein: CASTEGELNTGELFF. The genes are TRBV6-1 and TRBJ2-2; tentative D call: TRBD1 (6 bases). The CDR3 length is 15 residues. V was pared by 7 bases and J by 1 base, with 13 bases between. Germline loops: CDR1 MNHNS, CDR2 SASEGT.

This clonotype was recorded only once. The V and J genes are TRBV19 and TRBJ1-5; D remains ambiguous. Between the trimmed V and J ends, which lost 7 bases and 10 bases, there was a span of 14 bases. The CDR3 totals 12 residues. Germline CDR1 LNHDA, CDR2 SQIVND (reference sequence). The chain's CDR3 is CASTTPPQPQHF. CDR3 DNA: TGTGCCAGTACCACTCCACCTCAACCCCAGCATTTT.

This clonotype was detected once. At one of its ends the junction is not consistent with the germline gene, which may arise from a read error. The chain carries TRBV28 and TRBJ1-2; D not resolved. Germline lookup yields CDR1 MDHEN and CDR2 SYDVKM. The CDR3 is 11 amino acids. The chain's CDR3 is CGSSVNYGYTF. The CDR3 DNA reads as TGTGGCAGCAGTGTTAACTATGGCTACACCTTC.